The entry below gives a single TCR beta chain sequence along with its context. Its target is not known. The protocol was immunoSEQ multiplex PCR, while the TCRdb copy is restricted to in-frame clones and leaves out a portion. The data hold around 130,000 clones, with approximately 86% observed a single time. The data derive from a study of T cell responses to AZD1222 COVID-19 vaccine. Study context: The analysis combined second doses at about 4 or about 12 weeks.

V trimming: 2 bases; J trimming: 7 bases; junction bases outside the gene matches: 6. This CDR3 spans 15 amino acids. The V gene's germline CDR1 is SGHRS and CDR2 YFSETQ. Regarding the study as a whole: Nearly half of spike-specific TCRs reportedly go after variant regions that carry no mutations.

This TCR was sampled from an adult in good health. Here the sequenced sample was peripheral blood, taken on day 0 of AZD1222 vaccination. The chain combines TRBV5-1 with TRBJ2-1, with 10 bases that match TRBD2. The CDR3 region has the DNA TGCGCCAGCAGCTTCCTAGCGGGAGAGGTGAATGAGCAGTTCTTC. Protein: CASSFLAGEVNEQFF.